The rows below give T cell receptor beta chains drawn from one sample of a study of control samples from healthy donors and cancer patients. The method was immunoSEQ multiplex PCR; TCRdb's version includes in-frame clones alone and lacks a portion of them. The table shows some 200,000 clones, with roughly 94% occurring only once. Input material: blood. The receptors were sampled from a man in his fifties or sixties in good health. The CDR3 runs from the conserved cysteine through the conserved F or W. Fields, in order: clone size, V gene, D gene, J gene, CDR3 protein, CDR3 DNA. A D gene is named only where the DNA matches it firmly. Rows may omit the clone size; those that give it use once, few, many or a size class.

clone_size: NA
v_call: TRBV11-3
d_call: NA
j_call: TRBJ2-1
cdr3_aa: CASSTSGHSYNEQFF
cdr3_nt: TGTGCCAGCAGCACGAGCGGGCATTCCTACAATGAGCAGTTCTTC

clone_size: NA
v_call: TRBV5-1
d_call: TRBD1
j_call: TRBJ1-4
cdr3_aa: CASSSGQPNEKLFF
cdr3_nt: TGCGCCAGCAGCTCGGGACAGCCTAATGAAAAACTGTTTTTT

clone_size: NA
v_call: TRBV6-6
d_call: TRBD2
j_call: TRBJ2-1
cdr3_aa: CASRSKSGGADPQQFF
cdr3_nt: TGTGCCAGCAGGTCGAAAAGCGGGGGGGCGGATCCCCAGCAGTTCTTC

clone_size: once
v_call: TRBV2
d_call: TRBD1
j_call: TRBJ2-2
cdr3_aa: CATKQGSTGELFF
cdr3_nt: TGTGCCACCAAACAGGGGAGCACCGGGGAGCTGTTTTTT

clone_size: NA
v_call: TRBV6-5
d_call: NA
j_call: TRBJ1-1
cdr3_aa: CASEYTGNTEAFF
cdr3_nt: TGTGCCAGCGAGTACACGGGGAACACTGAAGCTTTCTTT

clone_size: NA
v_call: TRBV24-1
d_call: NA
j_call: TRBJ2-2
cdr3_aa: CATSDPPGELFF
cdr3_nt: TGTGCCACCAGTGACCCACCCGGGGAGCTGTTTTTT

clone_size: NA
v_call: TRBV12-3/TRBV12-4
d_call: NA
j_call: TRBJ1-2
cdr3_aa: CASTPKGWGGYTF
cdr3_nt: TGTGCCAGCACCCCAAAGGGTTGGGGTGGCTACACCTTC

clone_size: NA
v_call: TRBV5-1
d_call: NA
j_call: TRBJ2-5
cdr3_aa: CASSWGEQSQETQYF
cdr3_nt: TGCGCCAGCAGCTGGGGGGAACAGTCCCAAGAGACCCAGTACTTC

clone_size: NA
v_call: TRBV7-2
d_call: NA
j_call: TRBJ2-7
cdr3_aa: CASSLGLSLARDEQYF
cdr3_nt: TGTGCCAGCAGCTTAGGGTTGTCTCTAGCGCGCGACGAGCAGTACTTC

clone_size: NA
v_call: TRBV6-5
d_call: NA
j_call: TRBJ1-2
cdr3_aa: CASSYSGNYGYTF
cdr3_nt: TGTGCCAGCAGTTACTCTGGGAACTATGGCTACACCTTC

clone_size: NA
v_call: TRBV6-5
d_call: NA
j_call: TRBJ2-4
cdr3_aa: CASIDRLGAKNIQYF
cdr3_nt: TGTGCCAGCATCGACAGGTTGGGAGCCAAAAACATTCAGTACTTC

clone_size: NA
v_call: TRBV11-2
d_call: NA
j_call: TRBJ2-5
cdr3_aa: CASSYSGWAGETQYF
cdr3_nt: TGTGCCAGCAGTTATAGCGGCTGGGCCGGGGAGACCCAGTACTTC

clone_size: NA
v_call: TRBV7-9
d_call: TRBD1
j_call: TRBJ2-5
cdr3_aa: CASSSITGGETQYF
cdr3_nt: TGTGCCAGCAGCTCAATTACAGGGGGAGAGACCCAGTACTTC

clone_size: NA
v_call: TRBV6-2/TRBV6-3
d_call: TRBD1
j_call: TRBJ2-7
cdr3_aa: CASSLRQGSYEQYF
cdr3_nt: TGTGCCAGCAGCCTGCGACAGGGGTCCTACGAGCAGTACTTC

clone_size: NA
v_call: TRBV7-9
d_call: NA
j_call: TRBJ1-1
cdr3_aa: CASSLLGGTTEAFF
cdr3_nt: TGTGCCAGCAGCTTATTAGGGGGGACCACTGAAGCTTTCTTT

clone_size: once
v_call: TRBV11-2
d_call: NA
j_call: TRBJ1-5
cdr3_aa: CASSLGAVGNQPQHF
cdr3_nt: TGTGCCAGCAGCTTAGGGGCCGTGGGCAATCAGCCCCAGCATTTT

clone_size: NA
v_call: TRBV24-1
d_call: TRBD1
j_call: TRBJ1-2
cdr3_aa: CATSDHRQGGLNYGYTF
cdr3_nt: TGTGCCACCAGTGACCACCGACAGGGCGGCCTTAACTATGGCTACACCTTC

clone_size: NA
v_call: TRBV28
d_call: NA
j_call: TRBJ2-7
cdr3_aa: CASSWTAYEQYF
cdr3_nt: TGTGCCAGCAGCTGGACAGCGTACGAGCAGTACTTC

clone_size: NA
v_call: TRBV5-1
d_call: NA
j_call: TRBJ2-1
cdr3_aa: CASSPGTAGGEQFF
cdr3_nt: TGCGCCAGCAGCCCCGGGACCGCCGGGGGTGAGCAGTTCTTC

clone_size: once
v_call: TRBV27
d_call: NA
j_call: TRBJ1-5
cdr3_aa: CASSGRGSGRNQPQHF
cdr3_nt: TGTGCCAGCAGCGGAAGGGGATCGGGGAGAAATCAGCCCCAGCATTTT

clone_size: NA
v_call: TRBV5-1
d_call: NA
j_call: TRBJ2-2
cdr3_aa: CASSPGAQGNTGELFF
cdr3_nt: TGCGCCAGCTCCCCGGGGGCGCAAGGGAACACCGGGGAGCTGTTTTTT

clone_size: NA
v_call: TRBV5-4
d_call: NA
j_call: TRBJ1-6
cdr3_aa: CASSLPQGRSPLHF
cdr3_nt: TGTGCCAGCAGCTTGCCGCAGGGGCGATCACCCCTCCACTTT

clone_size: NA
v_call: TRBV6-6
d_call: NA
j_call: TRBJ2-4
cdr3_aa: CASSQDGSLAKNIQYF
cdr3_nt: TGTGCCAGCAGCCAGGACGGATCCTTAGCCAAAAACATTCAGTACTTC

clone_size: NA
v_call: TRBV27
d_call: NA
j_call: TRBJ2-1
cdr3_aa: CASSSRTVSYNEQFF
cdr3_nt: TGTGCCAGCAGTTCCCGGACAGTCTCCTACAATGAGCAGTTCTTC

clone_size: once
v_call: TRBV6-1
d_call: NA
j_call: TRBJ1-5
cdr3_aa: CASSEEVTVPLGNQPQHF
cdr3_nt: TGTGCCAGCAGTGAAGAGGTGACAGTCCCTCTCGGCAATCAGCCCCAGCATTTT

clone_size: NA
v_call: TRBV6-5
d_call: NA
j_call: TRBJ2-7
cdr3_aa: CASSEQRTYEQYF
cdr3_nt: TGTGCCAGCAGCGAGCAGCGGACCTACGAGCAGTACTTC

clone_size: NA
v_call: TRBV7-8
d_call: TRBD1
j_call: TRBJ1-2
cdr3_aa: CASSYVPGTGNGYTF
cdr3_nt: TGTGCCAGCAGCTATGTACCCGGGACAGGGAATGGCTACACCTTC

clone_size: NA
v_call: TRBV7-9
d_call: NA
j_call: TRBJ1-2
cdr3_aa: CASSLETYGYTF
cdr3_nt: TGTGCCAGCAGCTTAGAAACCTATGGCTACACCTTC

clone_size: NA
v_call: TRBV28
d_call: NA
j_call: TRBJ1-2
cdr3_aa: CASSRLHYGYTF
cdr3_nt: TGTGCCAGCAGTAGATTACACTATGGCTACACCTTC

clone_size: NA
v_call: TRBV6-2/TRBV6-3
d_call: NA
j_call: TRBJ2-7
cdr3_aa: CASSIRQVSYEQYF
cdr3_nt: TGTGCCAGCAGTATTCGCCAGGTCTCCTACGAGCAGTACTTC

clone_size: NA
v_call: TRBV6-6
d_call: TRBD1
j_call: TRBJ1-5
cdr3_aa: CASSSPRTGAEEPQHF
cdr3_nt: TGTGCCAGCAGTTCCCCTCGGACAGGGGCCGAGGAGCCCCAGCATTTT

clone_size: NA
v_call: TRBV7-2
d_call: NA
j_call: TRBJ2-4
cdr3_aa: CASNRGEGDIQYF
cdr3_nt: TGTGCCAGCAATCGAGGGGAGGGGGACATTCAGTACTTC

clone_size: NA
v_call: TRBV15
d_call: NA
j_call: TRBJ2-3
cdr3_aa: CATSRDSGTSTDTQYF
cdr3_nt: TGTGCCACCAGCAGAGATAGCGGTACTAGCACAGATACGCAGTATTTT

clone_size: NA
v_call: TRBV7-8
d_call: NA
j_call: TRBJ1-2
cdr3_aa: CASSLDGADLNYGYTF
cdr3_nt: TGTGCCAGCAGCTTAGACGGGGCAGATTTAAACTATGGCTACACCTTC

clone_size: NA
v_call: TRBV6-5
d_call: NA
j_call: TRBJ1-3
cdr3_aa: CASRSGAGNTIYF
cdr3_nt: TGTGCCAGCAGATCAGGGGCTGGAAACACCATATATTTT

clone_size: NA
v_call: TRBV27
d_call: TRBD1
j_call: TRBJ2-7
cdr3_aa: CASSRLPGGQGSYEQYF
cdr3_nt: TGTGCCAGCAGTCGCCTTCCCGGGGGACAGGGTTCCTACGAGCAGTACTTC

clone_size: NA
v_call: TRBV4-3
d_call: NA
j_call: TRBJ2-2
cdr3_aa: CASSQDRTINGELFF
cdr3_nt: TGCGCCAGCAGCCAAGATCGTACTATTAACGGGGAGCTGTTTTTT

clone_size: NA
v_call: TRBV4-3
d_call: TRBD2
j_call: TRBJ2-2
cdr3_aa: CASSQGAGGPGLTGELFF
cdr3_nt: TGCGCCAGCAGCCAAGGAGCGGGGGGGCCGGGACTCACCGGGGAGCTGTTTTTT

clone_size: NA
v_call: TRBV24-1
d_call: NA
j_call: TRBJ1-1
cdr3_aa: CATSDPFRGTEAFF
cdr3_nt: TGTGCCACCAGTGACCCGTTCAGGGGCACTGAAGCTTTCTTT

clone_size: NA
v_call: TRBV12-3/TRBV12-4
d_call: NA
j_call: TRBJ1-2
cdr3_aa: CASSFGLLGYTF
cdr3_nt: TGTGCCAGCAGTTTCGGCCTCCTGGGCTACACCTTC

clone_size: NA
v_call: TRBV27
d_call: NA
j_call: TRBJ1-2
cdr3_aa: CASSSLGRDYGYTF
cdr3_nt: TGTGCCAGCAGTTCACTGGGCAGGGACTATGGCTACACCTTC

clone_size: NA
v_call: TRBV7-2
d_call: TRBD2
j_call: TRBJ2-3
cdr3_aa: CASSLIGTSGTDTQYF
cdr3_nt: TGTGCCAGCAGCTTAATCGGGACTAGCGGGACAGATACGCAGTATTTT

clone_size: NA
v_call: TRBV6-5
d_call: NA
j_call: TRBJ1-2
cdr3_aa: CASSMGGRGRGYTF
cdr3_nt: TGTGCCAGCAGTATGGGGGGTAGGGGCAGGGGATACACCTTC

clone_size: NA
v_call: TRBV6-6
d_call: NA
j_call: TRBJ1-1
cdr3_aa: CASSYQENTEAFF
cdr3_nt: TGTGCCAGCAGTTACCAAGAAAACACTGAAGCTTTCTTT

clone_size: NA
v_call: TRBV18
d_call: NA
j_call: TRBJ1-2
cdr3_aa: CASSPMSRAYGYTF
cdr3_nt: TGTGCCAGCTCCCCAATGAGCAGAGCCTATGGCTACACCTTC

clone_size: once
v_call: TRBV3-1/TRBV3-2
d_call: NA
j_call: TRBJ1-1
cdr3_aa: CASSQAGQNTEAFF
cdr3_nt: TGTGCCAGCAGCCAAGCGGGACAAAACACTGAAGCTTTCTTT

clone_size: NA
v_call: TRBV6-5
d_call: TRBD1
j_call: TRBJ1-4
cdr3_aa: CATRYRGPPEKLFF
cdr3_nt: TGTGCCACCCGTTACAGGGGGCCCCCTGAAAAACTGTTTTTT

clone_size: NA
v_call: TRBV7-3
d_call: NA
j_call: TRBJ1-2
cdr3_aa: CASSLGPSRYGYTF
cdr3_nt: TGTGCCAGCAGCTTGGGCCCGTCTAGGTATGGCTACACCTTC

clone_size: NA
v_call: TRBV7-2
d_call: TRBD2
j_call: TRBJ2-3
cdr3_aa: CASSLAGGITDTQYF
cdr3_nt: TGTGCCAGCAGCTTAGCGGGGGGGATCACAGATACGCAGTATTTT

clone_size: NA
v_call: TRBV20-1
d_call: TRBD2
j_call: TRBJ2-1
cdr3_aa: CSASDPRLAGGPNEQFF
cdr3_nt: TGCAGTGCTAGTGACCCTCGACTAGCGGGGGGACCCAATGAGCAGTTCTTC

clone_size: NA
v_call: TRBV6-6
d_call: NA
j_call: TRBJ1-1
cdr3_aa: CASRVPGTEAFF
cdr3_nt: TGTGCCAGCAGGGTTCCAGGGACTGAAGCTTTCTTT